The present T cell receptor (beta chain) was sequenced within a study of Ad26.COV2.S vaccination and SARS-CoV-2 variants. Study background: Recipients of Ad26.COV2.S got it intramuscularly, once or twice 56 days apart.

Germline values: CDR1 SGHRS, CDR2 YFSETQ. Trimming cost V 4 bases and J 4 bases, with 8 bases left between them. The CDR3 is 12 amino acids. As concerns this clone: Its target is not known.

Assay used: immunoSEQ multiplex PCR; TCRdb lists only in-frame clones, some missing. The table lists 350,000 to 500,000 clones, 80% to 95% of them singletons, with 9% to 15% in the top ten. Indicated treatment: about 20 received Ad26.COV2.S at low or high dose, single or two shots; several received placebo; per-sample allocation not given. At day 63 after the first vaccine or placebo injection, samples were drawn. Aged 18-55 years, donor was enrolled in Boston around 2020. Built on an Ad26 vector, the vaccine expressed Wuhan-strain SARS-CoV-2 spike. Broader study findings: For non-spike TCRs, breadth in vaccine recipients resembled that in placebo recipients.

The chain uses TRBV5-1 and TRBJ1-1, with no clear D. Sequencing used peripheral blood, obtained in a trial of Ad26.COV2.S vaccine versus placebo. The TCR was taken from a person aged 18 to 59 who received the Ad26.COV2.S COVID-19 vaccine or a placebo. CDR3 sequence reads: CASSPYGTEAFF. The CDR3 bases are TGCGCCAGCAGCCCGTATGGCACTGAAGCTTTCTTT.